The 17 T cell receptor beta chains below come from one sample, sequenced in a study of blood T cell repertoires in COVID-19. The repertoire was sequenced with immunoSEQ multiplex PCR; TCRdb's copy has only in-frame clones and lacks some. The sample carries some 110,000 clones, 75% to 90% recorded once. The sequenced material came from peripheral blood. The receptors shown here come from an elderly woman with COVID-19, enrolled during active disease.

V and J are TRBV7-2 and TRBJ2-5, with TRBD1 identical over 9 bases. The CDR3 is made up of 17 amino acids. V was clipped by 0 bases and J by 4 bases; unmatched bases: 9. CDR1 SGHTA and CDR2 FQGNSA come from the germline V gene. The CDR3 spells CASSLAGAGTGLETQYF. CDR3 coding DNA: TGTGCCAGCAGCTTAGCAGGCGCCGGGACAGGGTTAGAGACCCAGTACTTC.

The chain is built from TRBV27 and TRBJ1-6; 7 nucleotides agree with TRBD1. The CDR3 covers 15 residues. J lost 10 bases, V lost 2 bases, and 8 bases had no gene match. Germline V gives CDR1 MNHEY, CDR2 SMNVEV (reference sequence). CDR3 sequence (DNA): TGTGCCAGCAGTTTAGGGGACAGCGTGACCTCACCCCTCCACTTT. This codes for CASSLGDSVTSPLHF.

V is TRBV28 and J is TRBJ1-4; D remains ambiguous. The CDR3 totals 14 residues. The V and J ends lost 3 bases and 8 bases respectively, with 13 bases between them. CDR1 and CDR2 (germline): MDHEN, SYDVKM. CDR3 amino acids: CASSLHGEEEKLFF. The CDR3 DNA sequence: TGTGCCAGCAGTTTGCACGGGGAGGAGGAAAAACTGTTTTTT.

V and J are TRBV15 and TRBJ1-2; D may be TRBD1 (6 bases). Germline CDR1 is LNHNV and CDR2 is YYDKDF (reference sequence). The CDR3 consists of 12 residues. Between the trimmed V and J ends, which lost 3 bases and 5 bases, there was a span of 7 bases. CDR3 DNA: TGTGCCACCAGCAGTCAGGGGTATGGCTACACCTTC. It is translated as CATSSQGYGYTF.

The chain combines TRBV7-9 with TRBJ2-7, with D perhaps matching TRBD2 (6 bases). The CDR3 has 14 residues. Germline V gene lookup returns CDR1 SEHNR and CDR2 FQNEAQ (reference sequence). V shed 4 bases and J shed 5 bases, with 15 bases lying between them. This chain's CDR3 is CASSSNMGGDEQYF. The CDR3 bases are TGTGCCAGCAGCTCGAACATGGGAGGCGACGAGCAGTACTTC.

Comment on this clone: Distinct nucleotide sequences in the sample also encode this CDR3. The chain combines TRBV6-2 or TRBV6-3 with TRBJ2-2; D may be TRBD1 (6 bases). This CDR3 has 15 amino acids. Germline assignment: CDR1 MNHEY and CDR2 SVGEGT. V lost 1 base and J 5 bases, leaving 11 bases between the germline ends. The CDR3 sequence: CASSYLSGDTGELFF. CDR3 nucleotides: TGTGCCAGCAGTTACTTGTCAGGGGATACCGGGGAGCTGTTTTTT.

The rearrangement links TRBV9 to TRBJ2-7; D is perhaps TRBD2 (5 bases). From germline, CDR1 is SGDLS and CDR2 YYNGEE. The V end lost 0 bases, the J end lost 3 bases, and 7 bases lay between the germline ends. The CDR3 has 13 residues. CDR3 region: CASSVGENYEQYF. The CDR3 DNA sequence: TGTGCCAGCAGCGTAGGGGAGAACTACGAGCAGTACTTC.

The chain recombines TRBV2 with TRBJ2-3; 7 positions agree with TRBD2. Germline CDR1 reads SNHLY; CDR2 reads FYNNEI. The CDR3 runs to 14 residues. After removal of 7 bases from V and 0 bases from J, the junction contained 4 bases not matched to a gene. DNA of the CDR3: TGTGCCAGCAATCAGCGGGGTAGCACAGATACGCAGTATTTT. Translating it yields CASNQRGSTDTQYF.

The chain is built from TRBV10-3 and TRBJ1-6; 9 nucleotides line up with TRBD1. Trimming cost V 5 bases and J 8 bases; bases outside gene matches: 7. Germline V CDR1 and CDR2: ENHRY, SYGVKD. This CDR3 spans 15 amino acids. The CDR3 protein is CAISSRTGVDSPLHF. CDR3 DNA sequence: TGTGCCATCAGTTCACGGACAGGGGTTGATTCACCCCTCCACTTT.

The V and J genes are TRBV15 and TRBJ2-7, with TRBD2 matching over 9 bases. Germline loops: CDR1 LNHNV, CDR2 YYDKDF (reference sequence). The CDR3 contains 14 residues. V gave up 6 bases and J gave up 2 bases; unmatched junction bases: 5. CDR3 residues: CATSGAGGPYEQYF. In DNA form, the CDR3 reads TGTGCCACCAGTGGTGCGGGAGGGCCCTACGAGCAGTACTTC.

J is TRBJ2-7 and V is TRBV7-6; perhaps TRBD1 as D (6 bases). This CDR3 comprises 15 residues. V was pared by 0 bases and J by 5 bases, with 14 bases between. CDR1 SGHVS and CDR2 FNYEAQ come from the germline V gene. The DNA for the CDR3 is TGTGCCAGCAGCTTAGCATTGGGGGCTCTGAACGAGCAGTACTTC. As protein: CASSLALGALNEQYF.

The chain has TRBV28 and TRBJ2-1, with TRBD1 as a possible D gene (5 bases). The CDR3 contains 12 residues. Germline-derived CDR1 and CDR2 are MDHEN and SYDVKM. V was clipped by 7 bases and J by 9 bases, with 13 bases between them. The CDR3 sequence: CASTLRQGEQFF. CDR3 coding DNA: TGTGCCAGCACCCTGCGGCAGGGTGAGCAGTTCTTC.

The rearrangement uses TRBV9 and TRBJ1-1; D possibly corresponds to TRBD1 (6 bases). Germline values: CDR1 SGDLS, CDR2 YYNGEE. This CDR3 spans 13 amino acids. V lost 4 bases and J 3 bases, leaving 10 bases between the germline ends. In DNA form, the CDR3 reads TGTGCCAGCAGCTACCAGGGGCACACTGAAGCTTTCTTT. The encoded protein is CASSYQGHTEAFF.

The V gene is TRBV3-1 (or the pseudogene TRBV3-2), the J gene TRBJ2-7; TRBD2 aligns across 9 bases. The CDR3 runs 15 residues. In germline, CDR1 is LGHDT, CDR2 YNNKEL (reference sequence). Losses at the gene ends were 1 base for V and 2 bases for J; bases not matched to a gene: 3. The CDR3 loop reads CASSQVLAGPYEQYF. The DNA for the CDR3 is TGTGCCAGCAGCCAAGTGCTAGCGGGGCCCTACGAGCAGTACTTC.

V gene TRBV6-5 combines with J gene TRBJ2-2; D not certain. The germline V gene has CDR1 MNHEY and CDR2 SVGAGI. Between the trimmed V and J ends, which lost 2 bases and 8 bases, there was a span of 6 bases. This CDR3 has 12 residues. The CDR3 DNA is TGTGCCAGCAGTTACCTGTCTGGGGAGCTGTTTTTT. Protein product: CASSYLSGELFF.

The J gene is TRBJ1-4, the V gene TRBV13; a possible D gene is TRBD1 (6 bases). Germline lookup yields CDR1 PRHDT and CDR2 FYEKMQ (reference sequence). The V end lost 5 bases, the J end lost 4 bases, and 14 bases lay between the germline ends. The CDR3 length is 15 residues. CDR3 bases: TGTGCCAGCAGCCTCCAGGGGCTATATAATGAAAAACTGTTTTTT. As protein: CASSLQGLYNEKLFF.

This clone was seen just once. The chain is built from TRBV28 and TRBJ1-2; no definite D call. V dropped 3 bases and J dropped 8 bases, with 13 bases sitting between them. The germline gives CDR1 MDHEN, CDR2 SYDVKM. The CDR3 is made up of 13 amino acids. CDR3 bases: TGTGCCAGCAGTTTGGAGGGTGAAGTGGGCTACACCTTC. As protein: CASSLEGEVGYTF.